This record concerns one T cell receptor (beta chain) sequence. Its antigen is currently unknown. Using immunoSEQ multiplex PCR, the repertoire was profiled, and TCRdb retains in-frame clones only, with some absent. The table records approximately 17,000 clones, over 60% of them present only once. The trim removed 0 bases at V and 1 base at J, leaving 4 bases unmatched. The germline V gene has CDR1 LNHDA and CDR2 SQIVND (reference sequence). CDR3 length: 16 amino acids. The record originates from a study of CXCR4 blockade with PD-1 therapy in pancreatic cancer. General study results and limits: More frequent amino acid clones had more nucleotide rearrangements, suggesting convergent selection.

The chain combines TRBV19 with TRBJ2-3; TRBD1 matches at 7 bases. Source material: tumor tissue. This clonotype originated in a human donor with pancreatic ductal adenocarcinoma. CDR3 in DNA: TGTGCCAGTAGTATAGATGGGGACAGTCGCACAGATACGCAGTATTTT. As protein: CASSIDGDSRTDTQYF. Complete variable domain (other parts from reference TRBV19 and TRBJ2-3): DGGITQSPKYLFRKEGQNVTLSCEQNLNHDAMYWYRQDPGQGLRLIYYSQIVNDFQKGDIAEGYSVSREKKESFPLTVTSAQKNPTAFYLCASSIDGDSRTDTQYFGPGTRLTVL.